This T cell receptor beta chain was retrieved from a study of blood T cell repertoires in COVID-19. At the level of the study: In each case, the material was cDNA or gDNA derived from T cells, B-cell-depleted T cells, or PBMCs.

Assay: immunoSEQ multiplex PCR; the TCRdb copy retains only in-frame clones and omits some. The sample records about 94,000 clones, 65% to 85% being singletons. CDR3 size: 14 residues. Trimming cost V 0 bases and J 4 bases; bases outside gene matches: 2. The germline gives CDR1 SGHRS, CDR2 YFSETQ. The sample consisted of peripheral blood. This clonotype originated in a man in his 60s with acute or convalescent COVID-19. This chain joins TRBV5-1 and TRBJ2-3; 7 nucleotides align to TRBD2. CDR3 coding DNA: TGCGCCAGCAGCTTGGAGGGAGGGGCAGATACGCAGTATTTT. This translates into CASSLEGGADTQYF. The entire variable domain, with the rest obtained from reference TRBV5-1 and TRBJ2-3, is as follows: KAGVTQTPRYLIKTRGQQVTLSCSPISGHRSVSWYQQTPGQGLQFLFEYFSETQRNKGNFPGRFSGRQFSNSRSEMNVSTLELGDSALYLCASSLEGGADTQYFGPGTRLTVL.